This T cell receptor beta chain was captured in a study of chemoradiotherapy in HPV16-positive cancers. Whole-study findings and limits: HPV-specific T cells were functionally defined from only a couple of HPV16-positive patients. For HPV16-positive patients, expanding HPV-responsive T cells associated with longer recurrence-free survival. Candidate HPV-specific clones and E7-related TCR motifs grew in tumor during treatment.

This clone was picked up a small number of times. Its specificity is not known. Profiled with immunoSEQ multiplex PCR; TCRdb holds only in-frame clones, not every one. There are 4,000 to 5,500 clones in the sample; 91% occur only once, and roughly 3% lies in the top ten. The CDR3 is made up of 12 amino acids. Germline V gives CDR1 SGHKS, CDR2 YYEKEE (reference sequence). Trimming removed 4 bases at V and 4 bases at J, with 8 bases between. The starting material was tumor tissue, obtained from a patient who underwent chemoradiotherapy. The source of this sequence is a human donor with HPV-associated anogenital cancer. This chain uses TRBV5-5 with TRBJ2-5; TRBD1 is a possible D gene (5 bases). CDR3 amino acids: CASSIQGETQYF. The CDR3 bases are TGTGCCAGCAGCATCCAGGGAGAGACCCAGTACTTC.